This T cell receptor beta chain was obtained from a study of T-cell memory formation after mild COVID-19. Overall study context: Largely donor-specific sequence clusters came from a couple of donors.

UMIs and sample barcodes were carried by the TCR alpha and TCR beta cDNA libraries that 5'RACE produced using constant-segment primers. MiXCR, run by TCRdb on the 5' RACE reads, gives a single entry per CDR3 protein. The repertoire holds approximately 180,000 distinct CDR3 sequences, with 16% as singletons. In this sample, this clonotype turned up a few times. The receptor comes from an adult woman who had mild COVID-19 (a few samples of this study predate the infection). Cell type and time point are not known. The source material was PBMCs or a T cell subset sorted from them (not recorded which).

As DNA, the CDR3 is TGCAGTGCGTCCCCTCCACCCACCCTTGAAGCTTTCTTT. Its translation: CSASPPPTLEAFF. The chain links TRBV20-1 to TRBJ1-1; D not certain. The V end was cut by 6 bases, the J end by 7 bases, with 18 bases between. This CDR3 region has 13 residues. The germline V gene encodes CDR1 DFQATT and CDR2 SNEGSKA (reference sequence).